The clone carrying this T cell receptor beta chain came up a few times. The V segment lost 6 bases and the J segment 8 bases; nucleotides outside the gene matches: 3. The CDR3 has 12 amino acids. Germline V gene sequence: CDR1 SNHLY, CDR2 FYNNEI. The data are from a study of T-cell memory formation after mild COVID-19. TCRdb re-derived calls from the 5' RACE reads in MiXCR, one entry per CDR3 protein. The table includes more than 250,000 distinct CDR3 sequences, over 15% detected once. The sample was PBMCs or a T cell subset sorted from them (not recorded which). The sequence was collected from a man between 18 and 29 years old who had mild COVID-19 (a few samples of this study predate the infection). Cell type and time point are not known. The chain recombines TRBV2 with TRBJ2-4, with 8 bases fitting TRBD1. The CDR3 sequence is CASRQGADIQYF. CDR3 nucleotides: TGTGCCAGCAGGCAGGGGGCAGACATTCAGTACTTC. Full variable domain (missing parts from reference TRBV2 and TRBJ2-4): EPEVTQTPSHQVTQMGQEVILRCVPISNHLYFYWYRQILGQKVEFLVSFYNNEISEKSEIFDDQFSVERPDGSNFTLKIRSTKLEDSAMYFCASRQGADIQYFGAGTRLSVL.